This TCR beta chain stems from a study of PD-1 blockade in classical Hodgkin lymphoma. Notes on the study in general: No one has yet defined what causes the repertoire differences, which may be disease activity or prior therapy. Healthy donors were reported to have higher baseline TCR diversity than newly diagnosed patients.

The repertoire was sequenced with immunoSEQ multiplex PCR; TCRdb's copy has only in-frame clones and lacks some. Among around 41,000 clones, 75% to 85% were seen once, and the ten largest hold 9.5% to 13%. Every patient had relapsed following autologous stem cell transplantation, and cohorts differed in brentuximab vedotin exposure. Per germline, CDR1 SGHDT and CDR2 YYEEEE. This CDR3 spans 14 amino acids. V was cut by 4 bases and J by 7 bases, with 18 bases left in between. About this clone: Its antigen is unknown.

The J gene is TRBJ2-7, the V gene TRBV5-6; tentative D call: TRBD1 (5 bases). This clonotype was obtained from a human donor with classical Hodgkin lymphoma. This specimen consisted of peripheral blood mononuclear cells (PBMCs), obtained at baseline. CDR3 amino acids: CASSLRWRYREQYF. The CDR3, as DNA: TGTGCCAGCAGCCTCAGGTGGAGATACAGGGAGCAGTACTTC.